Presented here are 20 T cell receptor beta chains from one specimen sequenced in a study of neurological immune-mediated disorders. Using its own MiXCR run on the 5' RACE reads, TCRdb lists one record per CDR3 protein. The sample lists roughly 42,000 distinct CDR3 sequences, roughly 14% seen once, with 11% in the top ten. Time point: longitudinal time-point 3. Sequencing was done on a sample of PBMCs. Receptors originate from a man under 40 in good health.

In the case of this clonotype: The junction and the germline gene differ at one end; a read error may be behind it. The J gene is TRBJ2-7, the V gene TRBV20-1; the D gene is possibly TRBD1 (6 bases). CDR3 length equals 12 residues. From germline, CDR1 is DFQATT and CDR2 SNEGSKA (reference sequence). DNA of the CDR3: TGCAGTGCTCCCGGGACATCGTACGACCAGTACTTC. It specifies CSAPGTSYDQYF.

This clonotype was seen many times. The genes are TRBV18 and TRBJ2-5, with TRBD2 as a possible D gene (5 bases). CDR3 length equals 13 residues. The V gene lost 0 bases and the J gene lost 4 bases, with 6 bases spanning the gap. Per the germline V gene, CDR1 is KGHSH and CDR2 is LQKENI. The CDR3 loop reads CASSPPAGETQYF. CDR3 sequence (DNA): TGTGCCAGCTCACCACCGGCGGGAGAGACCCAGTACTTC. The full variable domain, completed using reference TRBV18 and TRBJ2-5, is NAGVMQNPRHLVRRRGQEARLRCSPMKGHSHVYWYRQLPEEGLKFMVYLQKENIIDESGMPKERFSAEFPKEGPSILRIQQVVRGDSAAYFCASSPPAGETQYFGPGTRLLVL.

This clonotype was counted ten times or more. This chain uses TRBV7-2 with TRBJ2-1, with 7 bases matching TRBD2. Germline lookup yields CDR1 SGHTA and CDR2 FQGNSA. Germline trimming cut 5 bases from V and 8 bases from J; bases unmatched to any gene: 15. The CDR3 covers 16 residues. This chain's CDR3 is CASSPPGLAVQDEQFF. The CDR3 nucleotides are TGTGCCAGCAGCCCACCCGGGCTAGCGGTTCAAGATGAGCAGTTCTTC.

In its sample, this clonotype was seen many times. The gene calls are TRBV11-2 and TRBJ2-3; D is perhaps TRBD2 (6 bases). The CDR3 has 16 residues. The germline V gene encodes CDR1 SGHAT and CDR2 FQNNGV. The ends were cut back, 2 bases at V and 5 bases at J, with 17 bases in the middle. The CDR3 bases are TGTGCCAGCAGCTTAATCCCGGGCGGGACTGGAGATACGCAGTATTTT. Translation gives CASSLIPGGTGDTQYF.

Regarding this clonotype: A much larger clone sits a single nucleotide away, making a read error possible. V is TRBV7-2 and J is TRBJ2-4; D is perhaps TRBD1 (6 bases). Trimming took 5 bases from V and 8 from J, leaving 19 bases between them. CDR1 and CDR2 from the germline V gene are SGHTA and FQGNSA. The CDR3 spans 15 residues. CDR3 residues: CASSHYPRGEDIQYF. In nucleotides, the CDR3 is TGTGCCAGCAGCCATTACCCCAGGGGTGAGGACATTCAGTACTTC.

This clonotype was detected only a few times. This sequence joins TRBV12-3 or TRBV12-4 and TRBJ2-1; D is perhaps TRBD1 (5 bases). The CDR3 totals 15 residues. V gave up 6 bases and J gave up 7 bases, with 19 bases separating them. CDR3 residues: CASSPRRALTNEQFF. In DNA, the CDR3 is TGTGCCAGCAGCCCGCGCAGGGCACTCACAAATGAGCAGTTCTTC.

The rearrangement links TRBV5-1 to TRBJ2-1; D possibly uses TRBD1 or TRBD2 (6 bases each). CDR1 and CDR2 from the germline V gene are SGHRS and YFSETQ. V lost 4 bases and J 6 bases, leaving 17 bases between the germline ends. The CDR3 sequence is 15 residues long. DNA for the CDR3: TGCGCCAGCAGCACGGGGGACACCTTAATCAATGAGCAGTTCTTC. Protein sequence: CASSTGDTLINEQFF.

The rearrangement uses TRBV10-3 and TRBJ2-7; 9 bases are shared with TRBD2. CDR1 is ENHRY, CDR2 SYGVKD, per germline. V gave up 10 bases and J gave up 6 bases; unmatched junction bases: 10. The CDR3 covers 13 residues. The CDR3: CATNSGSSIEQYF. CDR3 nucleotide sequence: TGTGCCACAAATAGCGGGAGCTCTATCGAGCAGTACTTC.

This clonotype was counted many times. V gene TRBV6-1 combines with J gene TRBJ2-7, with TRBD1 matching 8 bases. The CDR3 consists of 14 residues. Trimming cost V 2 bases and J 3 bases; bases outside gene matches: 3. The germline V gene has CDR1 MNHNS and CDR2 SASEGT. The CDR3 spells CASSEQGAYYEQYF. CDR3 coding DNA: TGTGCCAGCAGTGAACAGGGGGCCTACTACGAGCAGTACTTC.

Many counts were recorded for this clonotype. The gene calls are TRBV20-1 and TRBJ1-1, with 7 bases that match TRBD1. CDR3 length: 15 residues. Losses at the gene ends were 6 bases for V and 0 bases for J; bases not matched to a gene: 10. CDR1 DFQATT and CDR2 SNEGSKA come from the germline V gene (reference sequence). CDR3 nucleotides: TGCAGTGCAGAAGGGGGCTTGGACATGAACACTGAAGCTTTCTTT. Its protein is CSAEGGLDMNTEAFF.

This clonotype was observed a few times. This chain joins TRBV5-1 and TRBJ1-2; no reliable D call. The ends were cut back, 1 base at V and 4 bases at J, with 14 bases in the middle. The CDR3 contains 15 residues. Germline V gene lookup returns CDR1 SGHRS and CDR2 YFSETQ. The CDR3 region is CASSLSESAFYGYTF. CDR3 coding DNA: TGCGCCAGCAGCTTGTCTGAATCAGCCTTCTATGGCTACACCTTC.

In its sample, this clonotype was seen many times. The rearrangement uses TRBV12-3 or TRBV12-4 and TRBJ1-5; D is perhaps TRBD1 (6 bases). This CDR3 has 12 residues. V was trimmed by 6 bases and J by 9 bases, leaving 12 bases between them. CDR3 loop: CASSAGARPQHF. For the CDR3, the DNA is TGTGCCAGCAGCGCAGGGGCACGGCCCCAGCATTTT.

This clonotype was counted at least ten times. The V call is TRBV7-8, the J call TRBJ1-1; D is perhaps TRBD1 (5 bases). Trimming removed 1 base from V and 4 bases from J, with 13 bases in between. In germline, CDR1 is SGHVS, CDR2 FQNEAQ. This CDR3 is 15 amino acids long. Here the CDR3 DNA reads TGTGCCAGCAGCTTAGGGCAGGGTCATGGCACTGAAGCTTTCTTT. The encoded protein is CASSLGQGHGTEAFF.

As concerns this clonotype: At one boundary the junction diverges from the germline segment, which might be a read error. V and J are TRBV12-3 or TRBV12-4 and TRBJ1-2; 7 bases fit TRBD1. The CDR3 contains 14 residues. CDR3 in DNA: TGTGCCAGCATCGAACAGGGGCTGTACTATGGCCACACCTTC. It yields the protein CASIEQGLYYGHTF.

This clonotype appeared many times. The V gene is TRBV10-1, the J gene TRBJ2-5; TRBD2 might be the D (6 bases). The CDR3 consists of 15 residues. Trimming stripped 2 bases from V and 5 bases from J, with 15 bases between. In germline, CDR1 is WNHNN, CDR2 SYGVQD (reference sequence). The CDR3 DNA sequence: TGCGCCAGCAGTGAGATGGGGGGACGTGAGGAGACCCAGTACTTC. Residues: CASSEMGGREETQYF.

This clonotype was found many times. The V gene is TRBV9, the J gene TRBJ1-1; 7 nucleotides line up with TRBD1. The germline V gene has CDR1 SGDLS and CDR2 YYNGEE. The trim removed 6 bases at V and 1 base at J, leaving 6 bases unmatched. The CDR3 spans 14 residues. This CDR3 reads CASNAGGKNTEAFF. CDR3 nucleotides: TGTGCCAGCAACGCAGGGGGAAAGAACACTGAAGCTTTCTTT.

The chain employs TRBV9 and TRBJ2-2, with D uncertain. Looked up from germline, CDR1 is SGDLS and CDR2 is YYNGEE. This CDR3 is built from 13 residues. V lost 6 bases and J lost 6, with 12 bases in between. The CDR3 DNA is TGTGCCAGCACCCTCATGGAATCCGGGGAGCTGTTTTTT. Translated: CASTLMESGELFF.

In this sample, this clonotype turned up many times. The rearrangement uses TRBV20-1 and TRBJ1-6; 7 bases match TRBD1. Trimming at V came to 0 bases and at J to 8 bases, leaving 13 bases not matched to a gene. Germline lookup yields CDR1 DFQATT and CDR2 SNEGSKA (reference sequence). CDR3 size: 17 residues. The chain's CDR3 is CSARDPRQGKWDSPLHF. CDR3 nucleotide sequence: TGCAGTGCTAGAGATCCGAGACAGGGAAAGTGGGATTCACCCCTCCACTTT.

There are many counts of this clonotype. The CDR3 DNA reads as TGTGCCAGCAGTCGCCAGGGGGTCGGGGAGCTGTTTTTT. Its translation is CASSRQGVGELFF. The V gene is TRBV12-3 or TRBV12-4, the J gene TRBJ2-2; TRBD1 matches 7 bases. V shed 5 bases, J shed 7 bases, and the junction held 4 bases outside the gene matches. This CDR3 has 13 amino acids.

At least ten counts were recorded for this clonotype. This sequence joins TRBV15 and TRBJ2-3; 10 positions agree with TRBD2. With 1 base clipped from V and 6 bases from J, the junction kept 4 bases outside the gene matches. Germline lookup yields CDR1 LNHNV and CDR2 YYDKDF (reference sequence). The CDR3 spans 15 residues. In nucleotides, the CDR3 is TGTGCCACCAGCAGAGTTAGCGGGAGGAAGGATACGCAGTATTTT. Translated: CATSRVSGRKDTQYF.